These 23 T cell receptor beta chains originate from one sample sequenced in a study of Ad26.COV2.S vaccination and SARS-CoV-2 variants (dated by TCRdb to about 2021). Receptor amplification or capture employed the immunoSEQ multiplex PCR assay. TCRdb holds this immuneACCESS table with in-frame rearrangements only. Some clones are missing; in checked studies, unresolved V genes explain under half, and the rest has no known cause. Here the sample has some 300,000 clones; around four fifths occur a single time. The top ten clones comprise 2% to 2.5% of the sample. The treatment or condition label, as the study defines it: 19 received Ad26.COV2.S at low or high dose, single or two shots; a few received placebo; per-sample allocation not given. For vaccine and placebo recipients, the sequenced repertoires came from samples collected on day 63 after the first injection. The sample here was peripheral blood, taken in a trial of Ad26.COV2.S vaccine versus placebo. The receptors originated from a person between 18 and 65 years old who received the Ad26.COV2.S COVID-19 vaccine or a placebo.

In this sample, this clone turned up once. The chain's CDR3 is CASSLEWGQGLFF. In DNA, the CDR3 is TGCGCCAGCAGCCTTGAATGGGGTCAGGGACTGTTTTTT. The V gene is TRBV4-1, the J gene TRBJ1-4, with a tentative D call TRBD1 (5 bases). The length of the CDR3 is 13 residues. V was shortened by 4 bases and J by 13 bases, with 16 bases between the two germline ends. The V gene's germline CDR1 is MGHRA and CDR2 YSYEKL.

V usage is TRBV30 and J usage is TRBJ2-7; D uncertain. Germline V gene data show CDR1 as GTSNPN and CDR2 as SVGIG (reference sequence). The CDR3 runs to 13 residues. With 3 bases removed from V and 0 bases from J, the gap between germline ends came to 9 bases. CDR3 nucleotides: TGTGCCTGGAGCATTCTGGTCTCCTACGAGCAGTACTTC. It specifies CAWSILVSYEQYF.

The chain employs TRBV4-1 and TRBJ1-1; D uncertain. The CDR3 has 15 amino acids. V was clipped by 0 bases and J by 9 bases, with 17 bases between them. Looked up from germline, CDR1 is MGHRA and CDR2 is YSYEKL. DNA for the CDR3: TGCGCCAGCAGCCAAGATGGTCCGTGGGCAGCTAAAGCTTTCTTT. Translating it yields CASSQDGPWAAKAFF.

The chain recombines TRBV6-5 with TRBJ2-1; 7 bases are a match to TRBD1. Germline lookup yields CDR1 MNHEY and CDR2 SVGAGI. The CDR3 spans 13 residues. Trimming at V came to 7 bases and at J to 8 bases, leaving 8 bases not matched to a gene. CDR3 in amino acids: CASKVTGRYEQFF. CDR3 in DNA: TGTGCCAGCAAGGTGACAGGGAGATATGAGCAGTTCTTC.

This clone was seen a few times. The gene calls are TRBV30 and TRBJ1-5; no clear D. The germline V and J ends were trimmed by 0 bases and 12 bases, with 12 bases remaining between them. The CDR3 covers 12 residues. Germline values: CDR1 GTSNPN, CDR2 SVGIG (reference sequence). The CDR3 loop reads CAWSVGLSLQHF. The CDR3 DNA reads TGTGCCTGGAGTGTTGGTCTCTCTCTCCAGCATTTT. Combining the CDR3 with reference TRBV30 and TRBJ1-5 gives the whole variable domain SQTIHQWPATLVQPVGSPLSLECTVEGTSNPNLYWYRQAAGRGLQLLFYSVGIGQISSEVPQNLSASRPQDRQFILSSKKLLLSDSGFYLCAWSVGLSLQHFGDGTRLSIL.

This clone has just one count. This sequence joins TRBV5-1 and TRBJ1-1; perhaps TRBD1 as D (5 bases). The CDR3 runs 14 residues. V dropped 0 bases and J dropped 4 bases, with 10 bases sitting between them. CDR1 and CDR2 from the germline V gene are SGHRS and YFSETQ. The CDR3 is CASSLGGVSTEAFF. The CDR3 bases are TGCGCCAGCAGCTTGGGGGGCGTGAGCACTGAAGCTTTCTTT.

The CDR3 is CASNRDSNQPQHF. In DNA form, the CDR3 reads TGTGCCAGCAACAGGGACAGCAATCAGCCCCAGCATTTT. The rearrangement joins TRBV2 to TRBJ1-5, with D possibly matching TRBD1 (6 bases). CDR1 and CDR2 from the germline V gene are SNHLY and FYNNEI. This CDR3 is 13 amino acids long. V was trimmed by 7 bases and J by 1 base, leaving 8 bases between them.

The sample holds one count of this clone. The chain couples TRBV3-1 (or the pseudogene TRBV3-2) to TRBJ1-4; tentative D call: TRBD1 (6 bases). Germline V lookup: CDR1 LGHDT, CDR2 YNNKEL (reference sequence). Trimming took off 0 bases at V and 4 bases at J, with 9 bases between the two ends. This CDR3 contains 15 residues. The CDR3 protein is CASSQDWGRNEKLFF. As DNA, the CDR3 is TGTGCCAGCAGCCAAGACTGGGGGCGTAATGAAAAACTGTTTTTT.

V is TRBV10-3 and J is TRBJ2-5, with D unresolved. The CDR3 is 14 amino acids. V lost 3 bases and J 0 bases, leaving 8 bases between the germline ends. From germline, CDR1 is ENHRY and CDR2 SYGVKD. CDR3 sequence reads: CAISDSRNQETQYF. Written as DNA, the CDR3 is TGTGCCATCAGTGACAGCCGGAACCAAGAGACCCAGTACTTC.

CDR3 protein: CASSQDVRGDAISYEQYF. The CDR3 DNA reads TGTGCCAGCAGCCAAGATGTCCGAGGGGACGCCATCTCCTACGAGCAGTACTTC. The V and J genes are TRBV4-2 and TRBJ2-7; D might be TRBD1 or TRBD2, each matching 5 bases. Trimming left V 0 bases short and J 0 bases short, with 18 bases between. CDR1 and CDR2 from the germline V gene are LGHNA and YNFKEQ. This CDR3 contains 18 residues.

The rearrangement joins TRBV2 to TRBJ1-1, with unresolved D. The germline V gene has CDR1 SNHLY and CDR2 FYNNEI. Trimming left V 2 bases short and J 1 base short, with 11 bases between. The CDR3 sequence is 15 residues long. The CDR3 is CASSEYAPANTEAFF. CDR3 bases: TGTGCCAGCAGTGAATATGCCCCAGCGAACACTGAAGCTTTCTTT.

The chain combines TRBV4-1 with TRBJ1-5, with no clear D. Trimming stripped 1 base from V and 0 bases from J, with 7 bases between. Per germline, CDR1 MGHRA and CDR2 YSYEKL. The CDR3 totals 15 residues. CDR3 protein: CASSQGEYSNQPQHF. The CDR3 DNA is TGCGCCAGCAGCCAAGGAGAATATAGCAATCAGCCCCAGCATTTT.

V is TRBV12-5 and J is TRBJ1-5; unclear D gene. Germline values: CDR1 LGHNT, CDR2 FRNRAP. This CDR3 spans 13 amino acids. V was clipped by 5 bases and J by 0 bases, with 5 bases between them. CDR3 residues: CASGLNSNQPQHF. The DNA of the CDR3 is TGTGCTAGTGGTCTTAATAGCAATCAGCCCCAGCATTTT.

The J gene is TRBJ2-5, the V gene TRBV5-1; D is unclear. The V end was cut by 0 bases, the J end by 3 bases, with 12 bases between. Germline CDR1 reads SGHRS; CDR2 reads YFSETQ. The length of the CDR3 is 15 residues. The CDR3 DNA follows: TGCGCCAGCAGCTTGGATTCCAGGTACGAAGAGACCCAGTACTTC. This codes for CASSLDSRYEETQYF.

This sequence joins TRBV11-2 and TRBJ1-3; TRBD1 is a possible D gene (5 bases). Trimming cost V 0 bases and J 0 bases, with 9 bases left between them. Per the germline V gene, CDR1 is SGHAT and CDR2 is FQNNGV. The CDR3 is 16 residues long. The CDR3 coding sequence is TGTGCCAGCAGCTTAGAGGGGACTAGCTCTGGAAACACCATATATTTT. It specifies CASSLEGTSSGNTIYF. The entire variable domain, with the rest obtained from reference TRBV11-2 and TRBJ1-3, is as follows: EAGVAQSPRYKIIEKRQSVAFWCNPISGHATLYWYQQILGQGPKLLIQFQNNGVVDDSQLPKDRFSAERLKGVDSTLKIQPAKLEDSAVYLCASSLEGTSSGNTIYFGEGSWLTVV.

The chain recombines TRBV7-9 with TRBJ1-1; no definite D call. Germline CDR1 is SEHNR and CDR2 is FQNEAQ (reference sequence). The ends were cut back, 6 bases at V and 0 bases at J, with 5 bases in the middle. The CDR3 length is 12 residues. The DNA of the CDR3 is TGTGCCAGCAGTGGCATGAACACTGAAGCTTTCTTT. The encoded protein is CASSGMNTEAFF.

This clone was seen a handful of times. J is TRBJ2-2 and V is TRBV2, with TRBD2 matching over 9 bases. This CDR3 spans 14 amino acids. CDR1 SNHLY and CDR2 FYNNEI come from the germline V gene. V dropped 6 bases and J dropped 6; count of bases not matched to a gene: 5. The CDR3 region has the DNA TGTGCCAGCAGGCCGGGACTAGCCTCCGGGGAGCTGTTTTTT. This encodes CASRPGLASGELFF.

CDR3 in amino acids: CASSQDPGGKTEAFF. DNA for the CDR3: TGTGCCAGCAGCCAAGATCCAGGAGGGAAGACTGAAGCTTTCTTT. This sequence joins TRBV4-2 and TRBJ1-1; D gene uncertain. Germline values: CDR1 LGHNA, CDR2 YNFKEQ. The V gene lost 0 bases and the J gene lost 5 bases, with 13 bases spanning the gap. The CDR3 covers 15 residues.

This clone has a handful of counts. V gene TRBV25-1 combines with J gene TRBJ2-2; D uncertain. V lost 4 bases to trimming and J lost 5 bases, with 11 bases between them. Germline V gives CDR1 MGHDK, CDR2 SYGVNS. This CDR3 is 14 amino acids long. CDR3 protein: CASSVTDLTGELFF. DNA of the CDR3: TGTGCCAGCAGTGTCACAGACTTGACCGGGGAGCTGTTTTTT. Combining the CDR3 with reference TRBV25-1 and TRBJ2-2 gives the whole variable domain EADIYQTPRYLVIGTGKKITLECSQTMGHDKMYWYQQDPGMELHLIHYSYGVNSTEKGDLSSESTVSRIRTEHFPLTLESARPSHTSQYLCASSVTDLTGELFFGEGSRLTVL.

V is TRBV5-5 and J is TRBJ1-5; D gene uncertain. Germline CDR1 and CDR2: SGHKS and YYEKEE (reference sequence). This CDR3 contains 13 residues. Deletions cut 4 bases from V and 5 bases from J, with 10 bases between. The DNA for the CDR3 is TGTGCCAGCAGCCCGGACGGACATCAGCCCCAGCATTTT. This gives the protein CASSPDGHQPQHF.

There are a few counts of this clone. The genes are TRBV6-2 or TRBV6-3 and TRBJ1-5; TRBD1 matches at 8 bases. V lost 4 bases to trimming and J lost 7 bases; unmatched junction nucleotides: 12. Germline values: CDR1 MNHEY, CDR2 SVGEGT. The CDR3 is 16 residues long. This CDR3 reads CASSSFRDRRKQPQHF. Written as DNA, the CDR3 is TGTGCCAGCAGTTCCTTCCGGGACAGGAGGAAACAGCCCCAGCATTTT.

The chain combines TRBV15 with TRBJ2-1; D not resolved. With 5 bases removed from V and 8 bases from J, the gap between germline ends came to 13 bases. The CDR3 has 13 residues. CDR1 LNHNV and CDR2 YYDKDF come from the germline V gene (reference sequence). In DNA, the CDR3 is TGTGCCACCAGCCTGGGCCCCTTCGATGAGCAGTTCTTC. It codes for CATSLGPFDEQFF.

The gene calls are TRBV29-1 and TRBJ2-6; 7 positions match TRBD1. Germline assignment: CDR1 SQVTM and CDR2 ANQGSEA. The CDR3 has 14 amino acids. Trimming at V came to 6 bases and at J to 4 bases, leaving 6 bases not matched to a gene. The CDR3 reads CSVATGAGANVLTF. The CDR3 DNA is TGCAGCGTCGCTACAGGGGCCGGGGCCAACGTCCTGACTTTC.